The entry that follows covers one T cell receptor beta chain sequence. The antigen remains undetermined. This record belongs to a study of T cell responses to AZD1222 COVID-19 vaccine. Looking at the study overall: Second-dose recipients at about 4 or about 12 weeks were treated as one pooled group.

Study results and caveats: The donor cohort was predominantly white British with a female majority, and clonal diversity may have been underestimated.

Repertoires were generated with immunoSEQ multiplex PCR, while TCRdb's copy carries only in-frame clones and drops some. The sample consists of approximately 92,000 clones, approximately 90% of them appearing once. Germline-derived CDR1 and CDR2 are GTSNPN and SVGIG (reference sequence). There are 15 residues in the CDR3. V gave up 0 bases and J gave up 0 bases, with 9 bases separating them. This TCR was recovered from an adult in good health. The chain carries TRBV30 and TRBJ1-5; TRBD1 might be the D (5 bases). The source was peripheral blood, collected on day 0 of AZD1222 vaccination. CDR3: CAWSVRGNSNQPQHF. The CDR3, as DNA: TGTGCCTGGAGTGTACGGGGGAATAGCAATCAGCCCCAGCATTTT.